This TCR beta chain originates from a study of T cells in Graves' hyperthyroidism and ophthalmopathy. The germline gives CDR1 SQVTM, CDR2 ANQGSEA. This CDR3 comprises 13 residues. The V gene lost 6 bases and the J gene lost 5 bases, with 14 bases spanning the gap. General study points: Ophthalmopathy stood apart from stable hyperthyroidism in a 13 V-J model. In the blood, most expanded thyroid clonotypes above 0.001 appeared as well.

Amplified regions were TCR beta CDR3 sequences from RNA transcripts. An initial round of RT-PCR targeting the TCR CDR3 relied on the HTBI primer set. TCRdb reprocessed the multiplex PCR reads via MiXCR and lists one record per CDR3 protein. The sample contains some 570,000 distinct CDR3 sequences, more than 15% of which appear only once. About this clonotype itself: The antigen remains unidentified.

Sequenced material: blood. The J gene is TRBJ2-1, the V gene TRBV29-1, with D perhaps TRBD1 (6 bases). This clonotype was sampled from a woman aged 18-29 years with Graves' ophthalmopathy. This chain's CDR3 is CSVDRDKDNEQFF. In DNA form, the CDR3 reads TGCAGCGTCGACCGGGACAAGGACAATGAGCAGTTCTTC.